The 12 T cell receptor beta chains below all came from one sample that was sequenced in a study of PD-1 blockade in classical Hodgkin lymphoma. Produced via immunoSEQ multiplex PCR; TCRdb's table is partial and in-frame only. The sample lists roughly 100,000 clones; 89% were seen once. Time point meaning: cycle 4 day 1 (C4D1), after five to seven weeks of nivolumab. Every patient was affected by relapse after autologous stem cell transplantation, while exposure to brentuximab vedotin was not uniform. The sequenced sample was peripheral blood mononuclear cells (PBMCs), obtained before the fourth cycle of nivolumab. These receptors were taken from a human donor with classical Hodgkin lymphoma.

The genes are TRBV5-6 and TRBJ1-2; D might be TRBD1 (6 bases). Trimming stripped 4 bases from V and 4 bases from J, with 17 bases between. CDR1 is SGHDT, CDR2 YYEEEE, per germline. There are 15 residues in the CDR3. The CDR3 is CASSPRTEGGYGYTF. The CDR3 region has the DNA TGTGCCAGCAGCCCCAGGACAGAGGGGGGCTATGGCTACACCTTC.

The CDR3 sequence is CASFRDSSYNEQFF. CDR3 DNA sequence: TGTGCCAGCTTTCGGGACAGCTCCTACAATGAGCAGTTCTTC. The V gene is TRBV6-5, the J gene TRBJ2-1, with TRBD1 matching over 7 bases. The ends lost 8 bases at V and 0 bases at J; junction bases unmatched: 4. Looked up from germline, CDR1 is MNHEY and CDR2 is SVGAGI. The CDR3 sequence is 14 residues long.

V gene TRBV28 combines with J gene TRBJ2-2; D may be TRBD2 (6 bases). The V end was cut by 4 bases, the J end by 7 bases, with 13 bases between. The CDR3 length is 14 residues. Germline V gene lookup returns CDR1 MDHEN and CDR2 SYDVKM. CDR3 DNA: TGTGCCAGCAGTTCCCGGGGGACTTACGGGGAGCTGTTTTTT. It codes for CASSSRGTYGELFF.

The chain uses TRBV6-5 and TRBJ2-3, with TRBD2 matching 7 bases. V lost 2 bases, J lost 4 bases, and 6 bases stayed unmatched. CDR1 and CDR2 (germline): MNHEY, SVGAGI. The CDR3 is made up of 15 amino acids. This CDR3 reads CASSYASREADTQYF. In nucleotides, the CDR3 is TGTGCCAGCAGTTACGCCTCCCGGGAGGCAGATACGCAGTATTTT.

The CDR3 region has the DNA TGTGCCAGCAGTTTATCCTTCGGGACTAGCGGAATCGAGCAGTACTTC. This codes for CASSLSFGTSGIEQYF. The chain uses TRBV27 and TRBJ2-7; 11 positions match TRBD2. CDR1 is MNHEY, CDR2 SMNVEV, per germline (reference sequence). CDR3 length equals 16 residues. Trimming took 0 bases from V and 6 from J; bases not matched to a gene: 7.

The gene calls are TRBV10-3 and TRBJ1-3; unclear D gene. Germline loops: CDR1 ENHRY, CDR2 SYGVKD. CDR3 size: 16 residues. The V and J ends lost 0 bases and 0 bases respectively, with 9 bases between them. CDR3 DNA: TGTGCCATCAGTGAGTCACCAGCCGGCTCTGGAAACACCATATATTTT. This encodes CAISESPAGSGNTIYF.

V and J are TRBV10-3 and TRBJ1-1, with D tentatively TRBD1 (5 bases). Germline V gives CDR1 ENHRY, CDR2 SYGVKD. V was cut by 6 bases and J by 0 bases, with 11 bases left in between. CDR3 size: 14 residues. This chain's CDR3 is CAIRGRGVNTEAFF. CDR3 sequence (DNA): TGTGCCATCAGAGGAAGGGGAGTGAACACTGAAGCTTTCTTT.

DNA of the CDR3: TGTGCCAGCAGCCAAGATTGGACGGGCGGGAGGGCCGGAAATGAGCAGTTCTTC. This encodes CASSQDWTGGRAGNEQFF. This sequence joins TRBV4-2 and TRBJ2-1; 9 positions agree with TRBD2. This CDR3 comprises 18 residues. Trimming at V came to 0 bases and at J to 7 bases, leaving 13 bases not matched to a gene. In germline, CDR1 is LGHNA, CDR2 YNFKEQ.

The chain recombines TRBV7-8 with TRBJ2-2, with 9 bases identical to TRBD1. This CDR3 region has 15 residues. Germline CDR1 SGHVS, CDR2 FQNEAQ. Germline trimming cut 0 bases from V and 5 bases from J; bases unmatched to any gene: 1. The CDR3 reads CASSLAGQGTGELFF. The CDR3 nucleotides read TGTGCCAGCAGCTTAGCGGGACAGGGTACCGGGGAGCTGTTTTTT.

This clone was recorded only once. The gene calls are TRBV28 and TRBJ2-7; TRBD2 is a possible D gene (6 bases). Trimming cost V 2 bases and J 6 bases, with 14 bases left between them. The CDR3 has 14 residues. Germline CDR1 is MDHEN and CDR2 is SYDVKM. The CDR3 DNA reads TGTGCCAGCAGTTTAGGGCTAGCGATGGGCGAGCAGTACTTC. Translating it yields CASSLGLAMGEQYF.

This CDR3 reads CASSNQGDYGYTF. DNA for the CDR3: TGTGCCAGTAGTAATCAAGGGGACTATGGCTACACCTTC. This chain connects TRBV19 to TRBJ1-2; maybe TRBD1 (5 bases). CDR1 LNHDA and CDR2 SQIVND come from the germline V gene (reference sequence). The CDR3 is 13 amino acids. The ends were cut back, 4 bases at V and 3 bases at J, with 9 bases in the middle.

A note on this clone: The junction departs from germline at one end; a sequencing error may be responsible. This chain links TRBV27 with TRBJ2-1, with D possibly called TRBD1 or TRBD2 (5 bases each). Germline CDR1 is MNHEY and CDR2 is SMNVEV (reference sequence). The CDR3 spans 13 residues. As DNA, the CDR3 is TGTGCCAGCAGTTTGTCCAGTTCGGGACCTGGGCTCTTC. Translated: CASSLSSSGPGLF.